The clone carrying this T cell receptor (beta chain) was seen only a few times. As yet, its antigen is unknown. Unique molecular identifiers were incorporated during preparation of the TCRbeta library. A single record per CDR3 protein comes from TCRdb applying MiXCR to the PCR reads. The table shows some 600,000 distinct CDR3 sequences, with over 10% occurring only once. Germline loops: CDR1 MGHRA, CDR2 YSYEKL. The CDR3 spans 16 residues. V was pared by 0 bases and J by 4 bases, with 14 bases between. This sample is drawn from a study of T-cell reconstitution after alpha-beta-depleted transplantation in children. Study-wide points: The origin of alpha-beta T cells about two months after transplant was reportedly several hundred expanded graft clones. Most T-cell counts and diversity one year after the transplant came from T cells that were newly produced.

The specimen was PBMCs, mostly from graft donor cells, collected 360 days after TCRalphabeta/CD19-depleted stem cell transplant. The chain links TRBV4-1 to TRBJ2-3; possible D gene TRBD2, 6 bases. The sequence came from a male patient between 10 and 17 years old who had a stem cell transplant for acute myeloid leukemia, so the T cells may come from the graft donor. The CDR3: CASSQDHGGGADTQYF. The CDR3 bases are TGCGCCAGCAGCCAAGATCACGGGGGTGGCGCAGATACGCAGTATTTT.